Detailed here is one T cell receptor (beta chain). Antigen specificity is unknown. This entry is derived from a study of cytomegalovirus exposure and HLA in healthy donors. Donors sampled were nominally healthy, though unrecorded immune exposures were likely. The study's findings and limits: Accounts indicate the classifier identified cytomegalovirus status with strong specificity and sensitivity.

Researchers ran the PCR with 60 Vbeta and 13 Jbeta primers. TCRdb's copy holds only in-frame clones and misses some; the assay was immunoSEQ multiplex PCR. The sample consists of about 180,000 clones, around four fifths of them appearing once. Germline CDR1 and CDR2: MNHNS and SASEGT. V shed 6 bases and J shed 5 bases, with 11 bases lying between them. This CDR3 is 13 amino acids long. The sample was PBMCs. This clonotype was sampled from a boy under 10 years old in good health and CMV-seronegative. The rearrangement links TRBV6-1 to TRBJ1-5; a weak D match, TRBD1 (5 bases). Here the CDR3 reads CASRTVIDQPQHF. In nucleotides, the CDR3 is TGTGCCAGCAGGACAGTTATAGATCAGCCCCAGCATTTT.